This T cell receptor beta chain is from a study of T cell changes during pregnancy in multiple sclerosis. TCRdb keeps only in-frame clones here, not all; method: immunoSEQ multiplex PCR. This sample has approximately 40,000 clones, with over 90% found just once. V lost 6 bases and J lost 7; bases outside the gene matches: 11. Germline lookup yields CDR1 GTSNPN and CDR2 SVGIG (reference sequence). The CDR3 is 15 residues long. The sequence was collected from a female donor in good health, enrolled as a control in a pregnancy study. The sequences come from CD4+ T cells from peripheral blood mononuclear cells, collected after pregnancy. V and J are TRBV30 and TRBJ2-2; TRBD2 matches at 10 bases. CDR3 residues: CACQMSGRVHGELFF. CDR3 sequence (DNA): TGTGCCTGCCAAATGAGCGGGAGGGTCCACGGGGAGCTGTTTTTT. Full variable domain (remainder filled in from reference TRBV30 and TRBJ2-2): SQTIHQWPATLVQPVGSPLSLECTVEGTSNPNLYWYRQAAGRGLQLLFYSVGIGQISSEVPQNLSASRPQDRQFILSSKKLLLSDSGFYLCACQMSGRVHGELFFGEGSRLTVL.